The T cell receptor beta chain under discussion was sequenced for a study of regulatory T cells in long-lasting Graves disease (dated by TCRdb to the early 2020s). Notes on the research overall: Persistent Graves' disease was defined as persistently positive TSH receptor autoantibodies together with antithyroid drug treatment for over 5 years. Patients with persistent Graves' disease were compared with patients with newly diagnosed Graves' disease using TCR sequencing and RNA sequencing of peripheral blood. The study was conducted in China and was registered as a clinical trial. A total of around 35 samples underwent TCR sequencing, from roughly 13 patients with persistent Graves' disease and approximately 20 patients with newly diagnosed Graves' disease. In the clinical cohort, patients with persistent Graves' disease had used antithyroid drugs for an average of about 9.3 years. What the work shows at the level of the full study, not this receptor alone: The authors noted that the small sample size was a limitation that may lower accuracy. Peripheral blood alone was examined, since thyroid tissue, which constituted the primary lesion, could not be accessed. More public clonotypes were shared among persistent patients (fewer than 3,000) than among newly diagnosed patients (approximately 930). Compared with newly diagnosed patients, patients with persistent Graves' disease had lower TCR Shannon entropy and fewer highly expanded clones, which suggests clonal expansion. Sequencing and analysis were limited to the TCR beta chain.

The library was built by means of multiplex PCR. The instrument given in TCRdb is Illumina HiSeq 4000. TCR beta libraries were built with iRepertoire HTBI primers and Arm-PCR amplification of CDR3 regions. Gel purification was performed on PCR products prior to sequencing. The original methods were these. Across samples, 60 to 75 TRBV and roughly 15 TRBJ segments were identified and used for gene usage analysis of CDR3 amino acid clonotypes. Filtered high-quality paired reads were merged into contigs using COPE and FqMerger. BLAST was used to align contigs to IMGT TRBV, TRBD and TRBJ reference genes, and CDR3 was defined according to IMGT. Any clonotype with a frequency above 0.1% was classified as a highly expanded clone. Shannon entropy was used to measure repertoire diversity, and the Gini coefficient was used to measure V-J evenness. A clonotype was considered public if more than one individual shared it. Through fastp at Q25 and MiXCR, TCRdb rebuilt clones from the public reads, retaining in-frame beta chains. Each CDR3 protein gets just one entry, which takes the most common genes and DNA from the rows behind it. TCRdb, rather than the study authors, made the V and J calls. Present in this sample are about 660,000 distinct CDR3 sequences, roughly 30% of which were seen just once. Roughly 40% of the sample is held by the ten biggest clonotypes.

On this clonotype: Its antigen remains undetermined. No base quality information exists; no much larger clone differs at one position.

The sample's time point label, decoded: persistent/refractory GD, antithyroid drugs over 5 years with positive TRAb. For both TCR sequencing and RNA sequencing, RNA was extracted from PBMCs in TRIzol. The diagnosis of Graves' disease followed American Thyroid Association guidelines. Patients were recruited from an endocrinology department in Xi'an, China. From each patient, approximately 10 milliliters of peripheral blood was collected into an EDTA anticoagulant tube. Ficoll Paque Plus density gradient separation was used to isolate PBMCs, and no additional T cell sorting was done. An Agilent 2100 Bioanalyzer and agarose gel were used to assess RNA quality, and a NanoDrop 2000 was used to measure RNA concentration. Source: peripheral blood mononuclear cells (PBMCs), taken when the disease was refractory, from a patient treated with antithyroid drugs. The receptor's source is a female donor with Graves disease.

The CDR3 amino acid sequence is: CSAIRRGGIGKLFF. The DNA reads TGCAGTGCTATCCGCCGGGGTGGGATCGGAAAACTGTTTTTT. The chain uses TRBV20-1 and TRBJ1-4; the D gene remains uncertain. The CDR1 and CDR2 encoded by the germline V gene (reference sequence) are DFQATT and SNEGSKA. The V and J ends are trimmed by 4 bases and 10 bases, leaving 19 bases between them. From its cysteine to its phenylalanine, the CDR3 spans 14 amino acids. The kept DNA is CDR3 alone, 42 bases in frame from the first base.